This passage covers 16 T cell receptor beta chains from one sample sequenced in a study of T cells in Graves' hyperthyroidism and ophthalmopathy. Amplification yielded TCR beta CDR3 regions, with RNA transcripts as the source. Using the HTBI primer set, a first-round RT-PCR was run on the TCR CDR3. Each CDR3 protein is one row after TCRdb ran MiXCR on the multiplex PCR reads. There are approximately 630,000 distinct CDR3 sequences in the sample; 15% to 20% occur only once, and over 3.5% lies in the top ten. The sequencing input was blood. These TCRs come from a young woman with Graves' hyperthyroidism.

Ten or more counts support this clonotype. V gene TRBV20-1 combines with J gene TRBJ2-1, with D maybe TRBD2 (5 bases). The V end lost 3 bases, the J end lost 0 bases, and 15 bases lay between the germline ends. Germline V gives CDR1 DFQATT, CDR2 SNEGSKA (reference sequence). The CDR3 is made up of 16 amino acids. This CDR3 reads CSARGPMGSSYNEQFF. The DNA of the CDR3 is TGCAGTGCTAGGGGCCCGATGGGGAGCTCCTACAATGAGCAGTTCTTC.

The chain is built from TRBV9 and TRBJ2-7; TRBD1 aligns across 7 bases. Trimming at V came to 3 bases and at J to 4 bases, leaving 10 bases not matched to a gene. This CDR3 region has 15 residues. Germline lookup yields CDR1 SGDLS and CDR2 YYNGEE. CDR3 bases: TGTGCCAGCAGCGGAAATCAGGGGGACCCTTACGAGCAGTACTTC. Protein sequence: CASSGNQGDPYEQYF.

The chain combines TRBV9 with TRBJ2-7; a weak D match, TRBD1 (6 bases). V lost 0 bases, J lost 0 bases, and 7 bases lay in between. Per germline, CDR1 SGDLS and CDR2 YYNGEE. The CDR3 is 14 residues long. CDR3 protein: CASSVGQASYEQYF. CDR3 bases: TGTGCCAGCAGCGTAGGACAGGCCTCCTACGAGCAGTACTTC.

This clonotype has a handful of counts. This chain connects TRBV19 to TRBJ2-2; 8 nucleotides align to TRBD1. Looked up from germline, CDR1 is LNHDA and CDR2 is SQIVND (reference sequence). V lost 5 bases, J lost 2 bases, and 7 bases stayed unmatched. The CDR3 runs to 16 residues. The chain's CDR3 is CASSPSGTGNTGELFF. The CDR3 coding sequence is TGTGCCAGTAGTCCCTCCGGGACAGGAAACACCGGGGAGCTGTTTTTT.

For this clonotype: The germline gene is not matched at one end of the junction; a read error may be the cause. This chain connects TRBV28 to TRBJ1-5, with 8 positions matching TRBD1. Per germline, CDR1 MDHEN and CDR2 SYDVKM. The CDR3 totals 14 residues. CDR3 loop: CTSSYSTGDQPQHF. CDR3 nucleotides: TGTACCAGCAGCTACTCGACAGGGGATCAGCCCCAGCATTTT.

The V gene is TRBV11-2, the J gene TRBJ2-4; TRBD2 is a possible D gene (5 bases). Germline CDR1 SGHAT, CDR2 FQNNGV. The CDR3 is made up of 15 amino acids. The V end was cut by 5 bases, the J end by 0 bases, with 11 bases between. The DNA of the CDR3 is TGTGCCAGCAGCAGACCGGGATTAGCCAAAAACATTCAGTACTTC. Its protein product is CASSRPGLAKNIQYF.

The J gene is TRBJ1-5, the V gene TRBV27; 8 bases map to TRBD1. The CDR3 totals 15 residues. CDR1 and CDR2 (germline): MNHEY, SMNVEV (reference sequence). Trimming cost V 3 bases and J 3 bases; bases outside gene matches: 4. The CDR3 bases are TGTGCCAGCAGTTTCCGGGACAGGATCAATCAGCCCCAGCATTTT. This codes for CASSFRDRINQPQHF.

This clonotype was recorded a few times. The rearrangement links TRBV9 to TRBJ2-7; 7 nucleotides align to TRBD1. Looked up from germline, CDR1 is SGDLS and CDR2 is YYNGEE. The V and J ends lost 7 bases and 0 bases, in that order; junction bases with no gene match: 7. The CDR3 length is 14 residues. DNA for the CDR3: TGTGCCAGCCACGGGACAGCGAGCTCCTACGAGCAGTACTTC. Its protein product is CASHGTASSYEQYF.

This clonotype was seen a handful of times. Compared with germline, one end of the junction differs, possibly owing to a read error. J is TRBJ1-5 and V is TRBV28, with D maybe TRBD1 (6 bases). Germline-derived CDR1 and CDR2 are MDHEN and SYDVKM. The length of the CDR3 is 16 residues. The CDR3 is CAGSLTGQYSNQPQHF. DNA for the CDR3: TGTGCCGGCAGTTTGACAGGCCAATATAGCAATCAGCCCCAGCATTTT.

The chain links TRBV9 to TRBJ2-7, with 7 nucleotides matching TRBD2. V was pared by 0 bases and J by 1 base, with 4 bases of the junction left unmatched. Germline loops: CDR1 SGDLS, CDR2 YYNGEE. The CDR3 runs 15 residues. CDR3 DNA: TGTGCCAGCAGCGTAGGTAGCGGGTTATCCTACGAGCAGTACTTC. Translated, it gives CASSVGSGLSYEQYF.

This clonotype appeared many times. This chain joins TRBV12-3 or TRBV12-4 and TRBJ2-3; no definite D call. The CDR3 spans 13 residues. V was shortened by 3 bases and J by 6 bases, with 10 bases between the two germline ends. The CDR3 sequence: CASSLIGLDTQYF. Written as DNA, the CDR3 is TGTGCCAGCAGTTTGATAGGGTTGGATACGCAGTATTTT.

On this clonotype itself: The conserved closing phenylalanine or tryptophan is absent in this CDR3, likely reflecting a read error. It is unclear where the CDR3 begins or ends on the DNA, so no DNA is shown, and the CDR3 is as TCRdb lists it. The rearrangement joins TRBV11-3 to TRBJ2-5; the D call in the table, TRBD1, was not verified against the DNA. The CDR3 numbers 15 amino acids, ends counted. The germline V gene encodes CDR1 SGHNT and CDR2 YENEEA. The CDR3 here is CASSHRGTGEETEYL.

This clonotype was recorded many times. The CDR3: CASSLAGGRTYEQYF. As DNA, the CDR3 is TGTGCCAGCAGCTTAGCGGGCGGGAGAACCTACGAGCAGTACTTC. The J gene is TRBJ2-7, the V gene TRBV7-9; 7 bases fit TRBD2. The CDR3 is 15 amino acids. From germline, CDR1 is SEHNR and CDR2 FQNEAQ (reference sequence). J was trimmed by 2 bases and V by 0 bases; bases with no gene match: 4.

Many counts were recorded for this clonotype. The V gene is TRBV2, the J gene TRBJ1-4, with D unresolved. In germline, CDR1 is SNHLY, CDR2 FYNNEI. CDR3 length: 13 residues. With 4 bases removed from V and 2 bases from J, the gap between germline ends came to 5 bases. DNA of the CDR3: TGTGCCAGCAGTGGGGATACTAATGAAAAACTGTTTTTT. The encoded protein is CASSGDTNEKLFF. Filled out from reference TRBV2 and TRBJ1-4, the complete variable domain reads EPEVTQTPSHQVTQMGQEVILRCVPISNHLYFYWYRQILGQKVEFLVSFYNNEISEKSEIFDDQFSVERPDGSNFTLKIRSTKLEDSAMYFCASSGDTNEKLFFGSGTQLSVL.

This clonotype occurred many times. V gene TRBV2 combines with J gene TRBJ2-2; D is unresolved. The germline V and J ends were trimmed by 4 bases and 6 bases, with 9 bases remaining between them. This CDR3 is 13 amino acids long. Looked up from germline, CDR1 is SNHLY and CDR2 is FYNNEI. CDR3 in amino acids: CASSVKVSGELFF. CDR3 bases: TGTGCCAGCAGTGTGAAGGTCTCCGGGGAGCTGTTTTTT.

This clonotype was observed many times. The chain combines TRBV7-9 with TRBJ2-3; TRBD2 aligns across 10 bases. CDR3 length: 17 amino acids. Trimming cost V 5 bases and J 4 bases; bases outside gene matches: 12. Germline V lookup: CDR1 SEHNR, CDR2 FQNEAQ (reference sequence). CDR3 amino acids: CASSQRSLAGAADTQYF. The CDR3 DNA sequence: TGTGCCAGCAGCCAGCGGTCCCTAGCGGGAGCGGCAGATACGCAGTATTTT. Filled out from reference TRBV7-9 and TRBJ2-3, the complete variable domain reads DTGVSQNPRHKITKRGQNVTFRCDPISEHNRLYWYRQTLGQGPEFLTYFQNEAQLEKSRLLSDRFSAERPKGSFSTLEIQRTEQGDSAMYLCASSQRSLAGAADTQYFGPGTRLTVL.